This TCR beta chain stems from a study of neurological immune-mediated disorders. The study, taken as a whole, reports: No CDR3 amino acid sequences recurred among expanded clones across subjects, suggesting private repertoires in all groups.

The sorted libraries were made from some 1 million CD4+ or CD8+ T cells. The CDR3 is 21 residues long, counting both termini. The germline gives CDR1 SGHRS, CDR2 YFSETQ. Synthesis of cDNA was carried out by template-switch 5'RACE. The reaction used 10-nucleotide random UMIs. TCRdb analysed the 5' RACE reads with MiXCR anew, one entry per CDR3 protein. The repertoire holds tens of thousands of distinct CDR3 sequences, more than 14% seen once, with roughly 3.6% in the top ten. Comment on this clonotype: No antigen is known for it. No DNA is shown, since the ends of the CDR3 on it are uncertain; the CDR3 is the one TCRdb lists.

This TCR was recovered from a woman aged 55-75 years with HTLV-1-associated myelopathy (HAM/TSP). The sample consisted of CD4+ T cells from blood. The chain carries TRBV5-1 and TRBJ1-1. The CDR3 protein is CASSFYICSARDSGGWVGAFF.